These 3 T cell receptor beta chains were all obtained from the same sample, sequenced in a study of T cell repertoires in cytomegalovirus infection. Each CDR3 protein gets one entry after TCRdb re-called the reads with MiXCR. The profile shows about 830,000 distinct CDR3 sequences, around a third of them singletons. The antigens of these receptors remain unknown. The specimen was cultured CD8+ T cells from PBMCs, collected from culture after CMV antigen stimulation. These receptors came from a human donor in good health (CMV status not recorded). Some clones in this sample may be carry-over from other donors' samples.

The chain uses TRBV18 and TRBJ2-3; 8 bases are shared with TRBD2. CDR3 length: 16 residues. Germline V gene lookup returns CDR1 KGHSH and CDR2 LQKENI. V was pared by 1 base and J by 6 bases, with 9 bases of the junction left unmatched. The CDR3 region has the DNA TGTGCCAGCTCACCACGAGCGGGGGCCAGAGAGGATACGCAGTATTTT. Translating it yields CASSPRAGAREDTQYF.

The chain combines TRBV14 with TRBJ1-1; 7 bases line up with TRBD1. V shed 1 base and J 1 base; nucleotides not matched to a gene: 6. This CDR3 region has 16 residues. Germline V lookup: CDR1 SGHDN, CDR2 FVKESK. For the CDR3, the DNA is TGTGCCAGCAGCCAAGCTTACAGGGGAAGGAACACTGAAGCTTTCTTT. Its translation: CASSQAYRGRNTEAFF.

Turning to this clonotype: A much larger clone sits a single nucleotide away, making a read error possible. The J gene is TRBJ2-3, the V gene TRBV7-9; the D call may be TRBD1 or TRBD2 (5 bases each). Germline lookup yields CDR1 SEHNR and CDR2 FQNEAQ (reference sequence). This CDR3 is 16 amino acids long. CDR3 nucleotides: TGTGCCAGCAGCCCACTCGGGGCCGAGAGCACAGATACGCGGTATTTT. Translating it yields CASSPLGAESTDTRYF.